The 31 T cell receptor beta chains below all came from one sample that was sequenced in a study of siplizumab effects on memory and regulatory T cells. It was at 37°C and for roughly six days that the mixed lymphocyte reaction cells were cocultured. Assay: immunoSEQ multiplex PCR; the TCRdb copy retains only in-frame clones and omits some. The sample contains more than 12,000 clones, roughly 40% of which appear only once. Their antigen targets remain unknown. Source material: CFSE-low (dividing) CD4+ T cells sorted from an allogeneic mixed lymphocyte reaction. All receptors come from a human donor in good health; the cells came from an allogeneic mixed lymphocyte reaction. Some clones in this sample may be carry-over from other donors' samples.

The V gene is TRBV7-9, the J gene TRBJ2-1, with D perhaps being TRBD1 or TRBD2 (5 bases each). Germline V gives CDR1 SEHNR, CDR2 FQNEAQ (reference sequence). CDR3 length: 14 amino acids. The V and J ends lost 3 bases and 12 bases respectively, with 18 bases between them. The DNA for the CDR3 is TGTGCCAGCAGCTTTGGGGACCATAGCGAGTGGCAGTTCTTC. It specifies CASSFGDHSEWQFF.

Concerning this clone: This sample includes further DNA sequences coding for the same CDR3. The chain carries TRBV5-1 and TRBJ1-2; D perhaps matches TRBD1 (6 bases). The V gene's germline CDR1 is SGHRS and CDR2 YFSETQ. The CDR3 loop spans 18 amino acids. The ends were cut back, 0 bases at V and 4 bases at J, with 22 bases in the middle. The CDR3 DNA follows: TGCGCCAGCAGCTTGGGAGCGGGGGGGCCGGGGTCTCTCTATGGCTACACCTTC. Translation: CASSLGAGGPGSLYGYTF.

CDR3 coding DNA: TGTGCCAGCAGCCCCTTTGCGGGACGGCTCAGCTCCTACAATGAGCAGTTCTTC. It yields the protein CASSPFAGRLSSYNEQFF. This sequence joins TRBV4-2 and TRBJ2-1, with D possibly TRBD2 on 6 matching bases. Trimming cost V 4 bases and J 0 bases, with 19 bases left between them. This CDR3 comprises 18 residues. Germline CDR1 and CDR2: LGHNA and YNFKEQ.

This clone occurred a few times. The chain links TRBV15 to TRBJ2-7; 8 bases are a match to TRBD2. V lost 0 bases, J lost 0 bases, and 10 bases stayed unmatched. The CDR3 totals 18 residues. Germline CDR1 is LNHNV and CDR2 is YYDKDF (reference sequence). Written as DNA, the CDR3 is TGTGCCACCAGCAGAGACGCCTTTTTGCGGGAGGCCTCCTACGAGCAGTACTTC. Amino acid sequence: CATSRDAFLREASYEQYF.

The CDR3 DNA reads TGTGCCAGCAGCTTAGGAATTTCGGGAATTCTAGGGAATGAGCAGTTCTTC. Translation gives CASSLGISGILGNEQFF. The chain links TRBV7-9 to TRBJ2-1; a weak D match, TRBD2 (5 bases). This CDR3 is 17 amino acids long. The germline gives CDR1 SEHNR, CDR2 FQNEAQ (reference sequence). With 1 base removed from V and 7 bases from J, the gap between germline ends came to 20 bases.

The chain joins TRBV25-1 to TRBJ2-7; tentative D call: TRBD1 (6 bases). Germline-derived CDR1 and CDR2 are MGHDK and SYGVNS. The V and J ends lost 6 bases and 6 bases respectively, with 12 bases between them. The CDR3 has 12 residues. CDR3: CASRQGRSEQYF. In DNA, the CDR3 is TGTGCCAGCAGACAGGGCCGCAGCGAGCAGTACTTC.

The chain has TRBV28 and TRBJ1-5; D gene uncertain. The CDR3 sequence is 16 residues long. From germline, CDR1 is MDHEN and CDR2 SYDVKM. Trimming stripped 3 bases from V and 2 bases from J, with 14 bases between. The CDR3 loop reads CASSLDWAKGNQPQHF. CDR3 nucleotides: TGTGCCAGCAGTTTGGACTGGGCAAAGGGCAATCAGCCCCAGCATTTT.

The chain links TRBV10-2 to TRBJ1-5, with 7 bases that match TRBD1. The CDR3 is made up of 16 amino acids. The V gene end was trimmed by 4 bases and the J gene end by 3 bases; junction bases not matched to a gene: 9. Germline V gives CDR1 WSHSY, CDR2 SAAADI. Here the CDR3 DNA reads TGCGCCAGCAGTGGTCCTAGGACAGGCCTCAATCAGCCCCAGCATTTT. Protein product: CASSGPRTGLNQPQHF.

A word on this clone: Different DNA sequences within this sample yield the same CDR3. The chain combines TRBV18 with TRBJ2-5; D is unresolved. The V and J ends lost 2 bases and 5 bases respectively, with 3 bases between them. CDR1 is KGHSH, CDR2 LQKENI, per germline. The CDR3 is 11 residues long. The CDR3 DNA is TGTGCCAGCTCACCAGGGGAGACCCAGTACTTC. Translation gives CASSPGETQYF.

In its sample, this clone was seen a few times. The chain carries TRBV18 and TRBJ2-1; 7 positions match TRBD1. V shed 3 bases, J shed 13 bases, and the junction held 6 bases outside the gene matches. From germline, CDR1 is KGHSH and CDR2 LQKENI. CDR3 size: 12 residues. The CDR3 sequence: CASSPESGGQFF. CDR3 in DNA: TGTGCCAGCTCACCGGAGTCAGGGGGACAGTTCTTC.

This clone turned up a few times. CDR3 sequence reads: CASSSPGRNNEQFF. The CDR3 DNA reads TGTGCCAGCAGCTCCCCGGGTCGGAACAATGAGCAGTTCTTC. The chain has TRBV7-2 and TRBJ2-1; D gene uncertain. The germline V gene encodes CDR1 SGHTA and CDR2 FQGNSA. The V gene lost 4 bases and the J gene lost 5 bases, with 12 bases spanning the gap. The CDR3 contains 14 residues.

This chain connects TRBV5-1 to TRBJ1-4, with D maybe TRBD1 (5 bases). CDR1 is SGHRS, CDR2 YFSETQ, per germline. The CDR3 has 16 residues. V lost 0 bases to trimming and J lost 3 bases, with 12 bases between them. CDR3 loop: CASSLAGAGSNEKLFF. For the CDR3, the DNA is TGCGCCAGCAGCTTGGCCGGGGCAGGGTCTAATGAAAAACTGTTTTTT.

This CDR3 reads CASSAPGIKNEQYF. In DNA form, the CDR3 reads TGTGCCAGCAGCGCCCCAGGGATAAAGAACGAGCAGTACTTC. This chain connects TRBV7-9 to TRBJ2-7, with a possible D match to TRBD1 (5 bases). Germline V lookup: CDR1 SEHNR, CDR2 FQNEAQ (reference sequence). Trimming removed 5 bases from V and 5 bases from J, with 16 bases in between. The CDR3 runs to 14 residues.

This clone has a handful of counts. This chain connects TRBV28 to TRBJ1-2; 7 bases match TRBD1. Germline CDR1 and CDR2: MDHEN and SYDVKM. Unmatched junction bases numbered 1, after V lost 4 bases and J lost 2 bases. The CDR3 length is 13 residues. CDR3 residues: CASSWGQNYGYTF. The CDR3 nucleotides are TGTGCCAGCAGTTGGGGACAGAACTATGGCTACACCTTC.

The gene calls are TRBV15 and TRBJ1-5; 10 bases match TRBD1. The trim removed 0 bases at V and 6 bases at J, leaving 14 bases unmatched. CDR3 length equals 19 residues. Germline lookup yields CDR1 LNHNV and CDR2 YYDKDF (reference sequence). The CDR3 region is CATSRDWRDRQGAPQPQHF. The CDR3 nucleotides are TGTGCCACCAGCAGAGATTGGAGGGATAGACAGGGGGCGCCTCAGCCCCAGCATTTT.

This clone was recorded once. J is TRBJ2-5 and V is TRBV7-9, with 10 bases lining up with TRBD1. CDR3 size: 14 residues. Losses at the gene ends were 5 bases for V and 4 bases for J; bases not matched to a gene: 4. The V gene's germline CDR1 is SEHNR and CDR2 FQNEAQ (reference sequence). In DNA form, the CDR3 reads TGTGCCAGCAGCCAGGACAGGGGGGTAGAGACCCAGTACTTC. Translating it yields CASSQDRGVETQYF.

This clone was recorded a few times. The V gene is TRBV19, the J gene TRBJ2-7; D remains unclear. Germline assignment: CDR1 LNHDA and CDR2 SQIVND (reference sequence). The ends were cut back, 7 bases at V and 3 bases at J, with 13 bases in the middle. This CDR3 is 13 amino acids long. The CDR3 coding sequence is TGTGCCAGTATCGACAATTCTGGCTACGAGCAGTACTTC. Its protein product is CASIDNSGYEQYF.

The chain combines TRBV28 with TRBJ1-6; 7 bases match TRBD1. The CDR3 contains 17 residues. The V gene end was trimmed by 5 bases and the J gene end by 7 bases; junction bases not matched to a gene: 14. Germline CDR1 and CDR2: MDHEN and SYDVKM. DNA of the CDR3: TGTGCCAGCAGTAACTACAGGAAGGGGGCTGAAAATTCACCCCTCCACTTT. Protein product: CASSNYRKGAENSPLHF.

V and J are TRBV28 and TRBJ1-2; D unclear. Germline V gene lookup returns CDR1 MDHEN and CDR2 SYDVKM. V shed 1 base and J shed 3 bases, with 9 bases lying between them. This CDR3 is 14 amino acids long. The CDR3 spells CASSLLADYYGYTF. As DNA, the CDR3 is TGTGCCAGCAGTTTATTAGCAGACTACTATGGCTACACCTTC.

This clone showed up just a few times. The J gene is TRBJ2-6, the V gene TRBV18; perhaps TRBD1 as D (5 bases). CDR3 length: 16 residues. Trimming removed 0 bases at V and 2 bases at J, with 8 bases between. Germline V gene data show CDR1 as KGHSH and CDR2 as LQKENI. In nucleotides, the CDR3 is TGTGCCAGCTCACCACCGATCAGGGCTGGGGCCAACGTCCTGACTTTC. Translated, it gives CASSPPIRAGANVLTF.

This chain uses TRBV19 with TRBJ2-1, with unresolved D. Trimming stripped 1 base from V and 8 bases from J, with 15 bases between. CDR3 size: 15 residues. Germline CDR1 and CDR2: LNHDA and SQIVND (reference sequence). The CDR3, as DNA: TGTGCCAGTAGTATAGGTGCTAGTAAGTATGATGAGCAGTTCTTC. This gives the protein CASSIGASKYDEQFF.

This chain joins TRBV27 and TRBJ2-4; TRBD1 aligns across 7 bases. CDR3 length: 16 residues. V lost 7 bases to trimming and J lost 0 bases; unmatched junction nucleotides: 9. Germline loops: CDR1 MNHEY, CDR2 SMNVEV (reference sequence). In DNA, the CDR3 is TGTGCCAGCATCCACTTGGGACAGCTAGCCAAAAACATTCAGTACTTC. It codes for CASIHLGQLAKNIQYF.

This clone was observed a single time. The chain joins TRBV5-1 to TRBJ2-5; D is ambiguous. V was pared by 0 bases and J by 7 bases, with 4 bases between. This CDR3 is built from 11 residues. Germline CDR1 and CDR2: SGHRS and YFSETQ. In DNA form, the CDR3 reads TGCGCCAGCAGCTTGGAGGCGACCCAGTACTTC. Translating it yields CASSLEATQYF.

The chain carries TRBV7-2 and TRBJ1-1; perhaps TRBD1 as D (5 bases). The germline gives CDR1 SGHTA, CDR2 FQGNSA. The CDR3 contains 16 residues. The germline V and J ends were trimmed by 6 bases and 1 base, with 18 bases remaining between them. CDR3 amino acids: CASRGKSGVGNTEAFF. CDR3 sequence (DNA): TGTGCCAGCAGGGGAAAGTCGGGGGTCGGGAACACTGAAGCTTTCTTT. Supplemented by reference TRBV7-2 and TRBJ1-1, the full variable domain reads GAGVSQSPSNKVTEKGKDVELRCDPISGHTALYWYRQSLGQGLEFLIYFQGNSAPDKSGLPSDRFSAERTGGSVSTLTIQRTQQEDSAVYLCASRGKSGVGNTEAFFGQGTRLTVV.

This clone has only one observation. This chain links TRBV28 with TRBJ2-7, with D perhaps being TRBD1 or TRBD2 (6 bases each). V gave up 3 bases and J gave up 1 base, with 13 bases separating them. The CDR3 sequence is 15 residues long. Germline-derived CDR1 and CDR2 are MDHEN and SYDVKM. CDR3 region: CASSLPGGGSYEQYF. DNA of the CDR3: TGTGCCAGCAGTTTGCCCGGAGGGGGATCCTACGAGCAGTACTTC.

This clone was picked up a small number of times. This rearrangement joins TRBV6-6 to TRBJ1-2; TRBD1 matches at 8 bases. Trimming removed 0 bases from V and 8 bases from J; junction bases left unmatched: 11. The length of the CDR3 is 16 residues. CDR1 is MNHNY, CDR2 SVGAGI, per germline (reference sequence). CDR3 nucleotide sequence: TGTGCCAGCAGTTACTCGCGGACAGGGCGAGTGTGGGGCTACACCTTC. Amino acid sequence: CASSYSRTGRVWGYTF.

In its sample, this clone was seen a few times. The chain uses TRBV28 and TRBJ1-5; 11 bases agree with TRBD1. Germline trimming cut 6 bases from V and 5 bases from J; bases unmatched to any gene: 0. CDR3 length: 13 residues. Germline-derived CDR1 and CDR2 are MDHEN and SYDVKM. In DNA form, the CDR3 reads TGTGCCAGCAGGGGACAGGGGGATCAGCCCCAGCATTTT. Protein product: CASRGQGDQPQHF.

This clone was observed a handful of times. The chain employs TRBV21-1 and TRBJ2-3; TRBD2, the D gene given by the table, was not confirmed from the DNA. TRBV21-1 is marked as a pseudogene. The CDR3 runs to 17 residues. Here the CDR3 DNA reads TGTGCCAGCAGCAAAGGGGGTAGGCGGGAGGGCACAGATACGCAGTATTTT. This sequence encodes CASSKGGRREGTDTQYF.

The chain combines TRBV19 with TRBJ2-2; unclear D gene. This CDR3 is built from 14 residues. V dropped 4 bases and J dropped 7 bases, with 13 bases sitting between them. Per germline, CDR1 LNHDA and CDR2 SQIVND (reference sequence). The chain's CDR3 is CASSTAPHVGELFF. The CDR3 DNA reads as TGTGCCAGTAGTACCGCGCCCCACGTCGGGGAGCTGTTTTTT. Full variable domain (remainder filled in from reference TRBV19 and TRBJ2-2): DGGITQSPKYLFRKEGQNVTLSCEQNLNHDAMYWYRQDPGQGLRLIYYSQIVNDFQKGDIAEGYSVSREKKESFPLTVTSAQKNPTAFYLCASSTAPHVGELFFGEGSRLTVL.

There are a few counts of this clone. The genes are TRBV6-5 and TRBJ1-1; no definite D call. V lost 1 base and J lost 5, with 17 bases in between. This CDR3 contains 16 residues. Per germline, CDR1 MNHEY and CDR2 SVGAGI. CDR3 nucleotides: TGTGCCAGCAGTTACTTCTGGAATCCCCGGGTTACTGAAGCTTTCTTT. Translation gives CASSYFWNPRVTEAFF.

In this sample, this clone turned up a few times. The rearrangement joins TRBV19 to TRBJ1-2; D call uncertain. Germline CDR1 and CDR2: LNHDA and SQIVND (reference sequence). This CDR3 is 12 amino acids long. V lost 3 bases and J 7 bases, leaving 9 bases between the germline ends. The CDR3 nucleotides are TGTGCCAGTAGTATTTCCAGGACTGGCTACACCTTC. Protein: CASSISRTGYTF.